Listed here is a single T cell receptor (beta chain). This clone was recorded a few times. Which antigen it targets is not known. No clone much larger than this one lies a single base away; base qualities are absent. This record belongs to a study of control samples from healthy donors and cancer patients (TCRdb year 2020). Taken from the germline V gene, the CDR1 and CDR2 loops are SGHRS and YFSETQ. Including the terminal cysteine and phenylalanine, the CDR3 comprises 13 residues. Only CDR3 DNA remains: 39 bases, in frame from the first base. Trimmed from V: 7 bases; trimmed from J: 4 bases; junction bases lacking a gene match: 4. The method behind the library was the immunoSEQ multiplex PCR assay. TCRdb carries this immuneACCESS record with in-frame sequences only. Its versions omit some clonotypes, under half of them owing to an unresolved V gene in the studies checked, with the rest unexplained. The sample has about 94,000 clones on record, 90% of them singletons. Together, the top ten hold less than 4.5% of the sample.

Sequences were obtained from blood. This TCR was sampled from a woman younger than 30 in good health. The sequence is built from TRBV5-1 and TRBJ2-5; 10 bases in between match TRBD2. At the DNA level, the sequence is TGCGCCAGCCGCAGGACTAGCGGAGAGACCCAGTACTTC. It translates as CASRRTSGETQYF. This CDR3, with the reference TRBV5-1 and TRBJ2-5 proteins standing in past its ends, gives the full variable domain KAGVTQTPRYLIKTRGQQVTLSCSPISGHRSVSWYQQTPGQGLQFLFEYFSETQRNKGNFPGRFSGRQFSNSRSEMNVSTLELGDSALYLCASRRTSGETQYFGPGTRLLVL.